This TCR beta chain was observed in a study of blood T cell repertoires in COVID-19. Whole-study context: Acute and convalescent COVID-19 specimens originated in the United States, Italy and Spain. T cells, B-cell-depleted T cells, or PBMCs provided the cDNA or gDNA that served as material.

Original analysis: It was from reference gene primer amplification that nucleated cell counts were estimated. The assay was immunoSEQ multiplex PCR, and TCRdb's table has in-frame clones only and misses some. Clonal size and the V and J genes are those of that table, whereas D and trimming came from the DNA. The table lists 130,000 or so clones, roughly 88% of them singletons. This CDR3 region has 15 residues. Germline lookup yields CDR1 MGHRA and CDR2 YSYEKL. The germline V and J ends were trimmed by 3 bases and 0 bases, with 8 bases remaining between them. The clonotype originates from a man aged 70 or older with active COVID-19. The specimen sequenced was peripheral blood. This sequence joins TRBV4-1 and TRBJ1-4; D ambiguous. The CDR3 region is CASSHPSATNEKLFF. As DNA, the CDR3 is TGCGCCAGCAGCCACCCCAGCGCAACTAATGAAAAACTGTTTTTT.